Listed here is a single T cell receptor (beta chain). Its specificity is not known. V lost 1 base and J lost 3, with 9 bases in between. The germline gives CDR1 SGHTA, CDR2 FQGNSA. The CDR3 sequence is 14 residues long. The data stem from a study of cytomegalovirus exposure and HLA in healthy donors. Points from the study as a whole: In a later analysis, productive TCRs from donors in an Asian-associated ancestry cluster reportedly carried fewer N-insertions than the cohort mean.

The PCR ran on 60 Vbeta and 13 Jbeta primers. Sequencing was performed with immunoSEQ multiplex PCR; in TCRdb, only in-frame clones are kept and a portion is missing. The sample lists some 150,000 clones, approximately 88% occurring once. The sequence was collected from a woman aged 18-29 years in good health and CMV-seronegative. J is TRBJ1-2 and V is TRBV7-2; unclear D gene. Sample: PBMCs. CDR3 DNA sequence: TGTGCCAGCAGCTTAGGAGGGCCCGACTATGGCTACACCTTC. Protein: CASSLGGPDYGYTF.